The present T cell receptor (beta chain) was sequenced within a study of Ad26.COV2.S vaccination and SARS-CoV-2 variants. The CDR3 sequence is 17 residues long. The trim removed 0 bases at V and 4 bases at J, leaving 12 bases unmatched. Germline assignment: CDR1 SGDLS and CDR2 YYNGEE. This table comes from immunoSEQ multiplex PCR, and its TCRdb copy is limited to in-frame clones, with some not included. The sample lists 6,500 to 7,000 clones; about 83% were seen once. The input for sequencing was peripheral blood, taken after recovery from COVID-19. The V call is TRBV9, the J call TRBJ2-5, with 7 bases that match TRBD1. The receptor's source is a human donor who had recovered from COVID-19. The CDR3 nucleotides are TGTGCCAGCAGCGTAGGAACCCTCGACAGGGCCGGAGAGACCCAGTACTTC. Translation gives CASSVGTLDRAGETQYF.